The next 22 T cell receptor beta chains were all read from a single sample in a study of T cells after yellow fever vaccination. TCRdb re-derived calls from the 5' RACE reads in MiXCR, one entry per CDR3 protein. The sample includes about 340,000 distinct CDR3 sequences, roughly an eighth of them seen just once. This material consisted of CD4+ T cells sorted from PBMCs, taken 15 days after the yellow fever booster vaccination. The receptors were sampled from a man younger than 35 who received the YFV17D yellow fever vaccine.

This chain connects TRBV7-2 to TRBJ1-2; D unclear. V gave up 2 bases and J gave up 6 bases, with 16 bases separating them. This CDR3 comprises 15 residues. Germline V gives CDR1 SGHTA, CDR2 FQGNSA. As DNA, the CDR3 is TGTGCCAGCAGCTTACGTGGGGTAGGGAGTAATGGCTACACCTTC. It encodes CASSLRGVGSNGYTF.

This clonotype has more than one count but fewer than ten. The V gene is TRBV6-1, the J gene TRBJ2-7; TRBD1 matches 7 bases. CDR3 length equals 13 residues. V lost 7 bases, J lost 2 bases, and 5 bases stayed unmatched. From germline, CDR1 is MNHNS and CDR2 SASEGT. The CDR3 loop is CASTWDRAYEQYF. DNA of the CDR3: TGTGCCAGCACCTGGGACAGAGCCTACGAGCAGTACTTC.

This clonotype has a count of ten or more. The rearrangement joins TRBV2 to TRBJ1-2; the D is unclear. This CDR3 contains 12 residues. Germline CDR1 is SNHLY and CDR2 is FYNNEI. V was trimmed by 3 bases and J by 5 bases, leaving 7 bases between them. The CDR3 region is CASSENGYGYTF. DNA of the CDR3: TGTGCCAGCAGTGAGAATGGTTATGGCTACACCTTC.

The rearrangement uses TRBV11-2 and TRBJ2-3, with D perhaps TRBD1 (6 bases). V lost 1 base and J lost 0, with 11 bases in between. In germline, CDR1 is SGHAT, CDR2 FQNNGV. CDR3 length: 16 amino acids. The CDR3 bases are TGTGCCAGCAGCTTAGGCCGCAGGGGAAGCACAGATACGCAGTATTTT. Translating it yields CASSLGRRGSTDTQYF.

The gene calls are TRBV28 and TRBJ2-1; the D gene is possibly TRBD1 (6 bases). V was pared by 4 bases and J by 5 bases, with 9 bases between. This CDR3 is built from 13 residues. The germline V gene encodes CDR1 MDHEN and CDR2 SYDVKM. The CDR3 region has the DNA TGTGCCAGCAGTTGGGGGCCCAACAATGAGCAGTTCTTC. Amino acid sequence: CASSWGPNNEQFF.

J is TRBJ1-2 and V is TRBV4-3; no reliable D call. Per germline, CDR1 LGHNA and CDR2 YSLEER. V lost 10 bases and J lost 7, with 28 bases in between. This CDR3 has 16 residues. CDR3 nucleotides: TGCGCCACCTCCGAGCGGTCCTCAGGTGCCCTAACTGGCTACACCTTC. Encoded protein: CATSERSSGALTGYTF.

This chain connects TRBV29-1 to TRBJ2-1; TRBD2 matches at 11 bases. The CDR3 has 15 amino acids. Unmatched junction bases numbered 11, after V lost 4 bases and J lost 9 bases. Germline CDR1 SQVTM, CDR2 ANQGSEA. CDR3 loop: CSVGPLRLAGGEQFF. CDR3 nucleotides: TGCAGCGTTGGTCCACTCAGGCTAGCGGGGGGTGAGCAGTTCTTC.

This chain links TRBV5-1 with TRBJ1-1, with 8 bases fitting TRBD1. Losses at the gene ends were 4 bases for V and 3 bases for J; bases not matched to a gene: 5. Germline V gene data show CDR1 as SGHRS and CDR2 as YFSETQ. This CDR3 is built from 14 residues. The CDR3 bases are TGCGCCAGCAGCGTAACAGGGGGAGACACTGAAGCTTTCTTT. Translation gives CASSVTGGDTEAFF.

This clonotype showed up just a few times. This rearrangement joins TRBV5-6 to TRBJ1-1; D gene ambiguous. Between the trimmed V and J ends, which lost 0 bases and 1 base, there was a span of 10 bases. From germline, CDR1 is SGHDT and CDR2 YYEEEE. There are 15 residues in the CDR3. In DNA, the CDR3 is TGTGCCAGCAGCTTGGGTGGGTTAGGGAACACTGAAGCTTTCTTT. It is translated as CASSLGGLGNTEAFF. The complete variable domain, with remaining parts taken from reference TRBV5-6 and TRBJ1-1, reads DAGVTQSPTHLIKTRGQQVTLRCSPKSGHDTVSWYQQALGQGPQFIFQYYEEEERQRGNFPDRFSGHQFPNYSSELNVNALLLGDSALYLCASSLGGLGNTEAFFGQGTRLTVV.

The chain uses TRBV10-3 and TRBJ2-2; 9 bases align to TRBD1. Germline CDR1 and CDR2: ENHRY and SYGVKD. With 7 bases clipped from V and 7 bases from J, the junction kept 7 bases outside the gene matches. This CDR3 spans 14 amino acids. This CDR3 reads CAIKRDREIGELFF. CDR3 nucleotides: TGTGCCATCAAGCGGGACAGGGAAATCGGGGAGCTGTTTTTT.

The chain is built from TRBV10-3 and TRBJ2-4; D not certain. Per the germline V gene, CDR1 is ENHRY and CDR2 is SYGVKD. Trimming took off 6 bases at V and 0 bases at J, with 12 bases between the two ends. This CDR3 has 15 residues. In nucleotides, the CDR3 is TGTGCCATCAGCGATGGTTCTCTAGCCAAAAACATTCAGTACTTC. It specifies CAISDGSLAKNIQYF.

The chain is built from TRBV7-9 and TRBJ2-3; a weak D match, TRBD1 (7 bases). CDR1 and CDR2 from the germline V gene are SEHNR and FQNEAQ (reference sequence). CDR3 size: 12 residues. The V and J ends lost 8 bases and 6 bases respectively, with 12 bases between them. The CDR3 nucleotides read TGTGCCAGCCGCCCAGGGGGGGATACGCAGTATTTT. Protein product: CASRPGGDTQYF.

The chain employs TRBV5-1 and TRBJ2-3; a weak D match, TRBD2 (5 bases). V was cut by 4 bases and J by 6 bases, with 18 bases left in between. CDR1 is SGHRS and CDR2 is YFSETQ in the germline V gene. CDR3 length: 15 amino acids. The CDR3 region is CASSPQRTRGDTQYF. The CDR3 nucleotides are TGCGCCAGCAGCCCCCAGCGGACCCGTGGGGATACGCAGTATTTT. Looking up the rest from reference TRBV5-1 and TRBJ2-3 gives the full variable domain: KAGVTQTPRYLIKTRGQQVTLSCSPISGHRSVSWYQQTPGQGLQFLFEYFSETQRNKGNFPGRFSGRQFSNSRSEMNVSTLELGDSALYLCASSPQRTRGDTQYFGPGTRLTVL.

This clonotype was seen a few times. The chain employs TRBV2 and TRBJ2-3, with D perhaps being TRBD1 or TRBD2 (5 bases each). Trimming cost V 4 bases and J 6 bases, with 23 bases left between them. Germline lookup yields CDR1 SNHLY and CDR2 FYNNEI. The CDR3 has 17 amino acids. The CDR3 protein is CASSGSGAGIYLDTQYF. In nucleotides, the CDR3 is TGTGCCAGCAGTGGCTCCGGGGCAGGGATTTATCTGGATACGCAGTATTTT.

The chain links TRBV20-1 to TRBJ2-1, with 8 positions matching TRBD1. Losses at the gene ends were 3 bases for V and 14 bases for J; bases not matched to a gene: 12. The germline V gene encodes CDR1 DFQATT and CDR2 SNEGSKA (reference sequence). This CDR3 is built from 13 residues. The CDR3 DNA reads as TGCAGTGCTAGGGACAGGGTAGTGGGGCGGGAGTTCTTC. Translated, it gives CSARDRVVGREFF.

The chain links TRBV7-9 to TRBJ2-1; D is undetermined. Between the trimmed V and J ends, which lost 5 bases and 5 bases, there was a span of 19 bases. This CDR3 spans 16 amino acids. Germline V gene sequence: CDR1 SEHNR, CDR2 FQNEAQ (reference sequence). CDR3 sequence reads: CASSERWPSTHNEQFF. DNA for the CDR3: TGTGCCAGCAGCGAACGGTGGCCAAGCACCCACAATGAGCAGTTCTTC.

This clonotype was counted only a few times. The chain joins TRBV6-2 or TRBV6-3 to TRBJ2-1, with unresolved D. Trimming removed 2 bases from V and 8 bases from J, with 10 bases in between. The CDR3 totals 13 residues. Germline CDR1 and CDR2: MNHEY and SVGEGT. The CDR3 region is CASSYRPRDEQFF. The CDR3 nucleotides are TGTGCCAGCAGTTACCGGCCACGAGATGAGCAGTTCTTC.

This clonotype occurred a few times. The gene calls are TRBV6-2 or TRBV6-3 and TRBJ2-1, with D unclear. V lost 10 bases and J lost 9, with 13 bases in between. The CDR3 contains 11 residues. The V gene's germline CDR1 is MNHEY and CDR2 SVGEGT. DNA for the CDR3: TGTGCCATCCCTCCCCCTACTGAGCAGTTCTTC. Protein sequence: CAIPPPTEQFF.

Remarks on this clonotype: Compared with germline, one end of the junction differs, possibly owing to a read error. CDR3 sequence (DNA): TGTGCCAGCAGCCCGGGGACTGACAATCTGCCCCAGCATTTT. Residues: CASSPGTDNLPQHF. The chain employs TRBV7-6 and TRBJ1-5; D may be TRBD1 (5 bases). The germline gives CDR1 SGHVS, CDR2 FNYEAQ. This CDR3 spans 14 amino acids.

This clonotype was seen many times. This chain uses TRBV5-1 with TRBJ1-1; D is uncertain. CDR3 length: 14 residues. Germline values: CDR1 SGHRS, CDR2 YFSETQ. The V and J ends lost 2 bases and 5 bases respectively, with 13 bases between them. The CDR3 loop is CASSFGGSETEAFF. CDR3 DNA sequence: TGCGCCAGCAGCTTTGGAGGGTCGGAGACTGAAGCTTTCTTT.

This clonotype was recorded a few times. The chain recombines TRBV29-1 with TRBJ2-3; the match to TRBD2 covers 7 bases. Trimming cost V 4 bases and J 8 bases; bases outside gene matches: 6. Germline V gives CDR1 SQVTM, CDR2 ANQGSEA. The CDR3 has 12 amino acids. The CDR3, as DNA: TGCAGCGTTGGAGTACCGGGGGGTACGCAGTATTTT. Protein sequence: CSVGVPGGTQYF.

Many counts were recorded for this clonotype. CDR3 protein: CASSFTRETQYF. Written as DNA, the CDR3 is TGTGCCAGCAGCTTTACTAGGGAGACCCAGTACTTC. The V call is TRBV7-9, the J call TRBJ2-5; D possibly corresponds to TRBD2 (5 bases). V lost 3 bases and J lost 5, with 7 bases in between. This CDR3 spans 12 amino acids. The germline V gene encodes CDR1 SEHNR and CDR2 FQNEAQ (reference sequence).